This is a list of T cell receptor beta chains from one sample in a study of Graves' ophthalmopathy and Graves' hyperthyroidism. MiXCR was run by TCRdb on the multiplex PCR reads, yielding one entry per CDR3 protein. The data contain hundreds of thousands of distinct CDR3 sequences, more than 20% of them singletons. Input material: peripheral blood. The source is a woman aged 18-29 years with stable Graves' hyperthyroidism. CDR3s include the opening cysteine and the closing phenylalanine or tryptophan. A D gene is named only where the DNA matches it firmly. Part of the rows lack a size; the others show once, few, many or a class for expanded clones.

clone size: few; D gene: TRBD2; V gene: TRBV6-1; J gene: TRBJ2-1; CDR3 protein: CASSGGLAWNEQFF; CDR3 DNA: TGTGCCAGCAGTGGAGGACTAGCTTGGAATGAGCAGTTCTTC
clone size: many; D gene: TRBD1; V gene: TRBV12-5; J gene: TRBJ2-7; CDR3 protein: CASGLRQGGYEQYF; CDR3 DNA: TGTGCTAGTGGTTTAAGACAGGGGGGGTACGAGCAGTACTTC
clone size: many; D gene: TRBD1; V gene: TRBV5-1; J gene: TRBJ1-2; CDR3 protein: CASSVTGVDYGYTF; CDR3 DNA: TGCGCCAGCAGCGTCACAGGGGTGGACTATGGCTACACCTTC
clone size: -; D gene: -; V gene: TRBV15; J gene: TRBJ2-5; CDR3 protein: CATSRGGRGNQETQYF; CDR3 DNA: TGTGCCACCAGCAGAGGGGGACGGGGGAACCAAGAGACCCAGTACTTC
clone size: many; D gene: -; V gene: TRBV12-5; J gene: TRBJ2-5; CDR3 protein: CASGLPTRETQYF; CDR3 DNA: TGTGCTAGTGGTTTGCCCACCAGAGAGACCCAGTACTTC
clone size: -; D gene: -; V gene: TRBV20-1; J gene: TRBJ2-7; CDR3 protein: CSASSGADGSSYEQYF; CDR3 DNA: TGCAGTGCCAGCAGTGGGGCCGACGGGAGCTCCTACGAGCAGTACTTC
clone size: few; D gene: TRBD1; V gene: TRBV5-7; J gene: TRBJ2-7; CDR3 protein: CASRRQGVETYEQYF; CDR3 DNA: TGTGCCAGCAGGAGACAGGGTGTCGAAACCTACGAGCAGTACTTC
clone size: many; D gene: -; V gene: TRBV6-1; J gene: TRBJ2-4; CDR3 protein: CASSSHRLSDKINIQYF; CDR3 DNA: TGTGCCAGCAGCTCCCACCGCCTTTCGGACAAAATAAACATTCAGTACTTC
clone size: few; D gene: -; V gene: TRBV20-1; J gene: TRBJ2-4; CDR3 protein: CSATGGGGGKNIQYF; CDR3 DNA: TGCAGTGCTACAGGAGGCGGCGGAGGCAAAAACATTCAGTACTTC
clone size: -; D gene: TRBD2; V gene: TRBV6-5; J gene: TRBJ2-2; CDR3 protein: CASSWTSGGANTGELFF; CDR3 DNA: TGTGCCAGCAGTTGGACTAGCGGGGGGGCGAACACCGGGGAGCTGTTTTTT
clone size: many; D gene: -; V gene: TRBV9; J gene: TRBJ2-5; CDR3 protein: CASSVEPARTQYF; CDR3 DNA: TGTGCCAGCAGCGTAGAACCCGCCAGGACCCAGTACTTC
clone size: many; D gene: TRBD1; V gene: TRBV4-3; J gene: TRBJ2-7; CDR3 protein: CASSQTTGSYEQYF; CDR3 DNA: TGCGCCAGCAGCCAGACGACAGGGTCCTACGAGCAGTACTTC
clone size: few; D gene: -; V gene: TRBV2; J gene: TRBJ2-3; CDR3 protein: CATTGAAADTQYF; CDR3 DNA: TGTGCCACCACCGGGGCGGCCGCAGATACGCAGTATTTT
clone size: many; D gene: -; V gene: TRBV24-1; J gene: TRBJ2-3; CDR3 protein: CATSDFGQSTDTQYF; CDR3 DNA: TGTGCCACCAGTGATTTCGGGCAGAGCACAGATACGCAGTATTTT
clone size: many; D gene: -; V gene: TRBV5-1; J gene: TRBJ2-7; CDR3 protein: CASSLARSTADSYEQYF; CDR3 DNA: TGCGCCAGCAGCTTGGCCAGGAGTACGGCAGACTCCTACGAGCAGTACTTC
clone size: -; D gene: -; V gene: TRBV6-2/TRBV6-3; J gene: TRBJ2-7; CDR3 protein: CASSYSIEDTGNLYEQYF; CDR3 DNA: TGTGCCAGCAGTTACTCGATAGAAGACACAGGGAACCTCTACGAGCAGTACTTC
clone size: -; D gene: TRBD1; V gene: TRBV6-1; J gene: TRBJ2-7; CDR3 protein: CASSQVFQGAGEQYF; CDR3 DNA: TGTGCCAGCAGCCAAGTCTTCCAGGGGGCGGGCGAGCAGTACTTC
clone size: many; D gene: TRBD2; V gene: TRBV12-3/TRBV12-4; J gene: TRBJ2-7; CDR3 protein: CASSLVASGYEQYF; CDR3 DNA: TGTGCCAGCAGTTTAGTGGCTAGCGGGTACGAGCAGTACTTC
clone size: few; D gene: -; V gene: TRBV12-5; J gene: TRBJ2-7; CDR3 protein: CASGLDPFVGKHEQYF; CDR3 DNA: TGTGCTAGTGGTTTGGACCCCTTCGTGGGGAAACACGAGCAGTACTTC